This TCR beta chain was profiled in a study of early T cells in non-severe SARS-CoV-2 infection. Study at large: The sequenced material was bulk RNA from unsorted whole blood, and its chains were unpaired. The study's findings and limits: Anti-spike CD8 responses were favored in VDJdb matching, and private and CD4 specificities were missed.

As to this clonotype: Its cognate antigen is unknown.

The CDR3 sequence is 17 residues long. The V gene's germline CDR1 is SGHRS and CDR2 YFSETQ. The ends lost 0 bases at V and 6 bases at J; junction bases unmatched: 8. Individual cDNA molecules each received unique molecular identifiers attached to them. TCRdb re-called the 5' RACE reads through MiXCR, storing one row per CDR3 protein. The table records tens of thousands of distinct CDR3 sequences, about an eighth of them present only once. This sequence joins TRBV5-1 and TRBJ2-2, with 10 bases fitting TRBD2. Sequencing was performed on whole blood. This TCR derives from an adult who was a healthcare worker with PCR-confirmed SARS-CoV-2 infection or an uninfected control (not recorded which). The CDR3 reads CASSLVASGSRAGELFF. The CDR3 bases are TGCGCCAGCAGCTTGGTGGCTAGCGGGAGTCGGGCCGGGGAGCTGTTTTTT.